Each of the 11 T cell receptor beta chains below was sequenced from the same sample in a study of early T cells in non-severe SARS-CoV-2 infection. TCRdb used MiXCR to reprocess the 5' RACE reads, holding one entry per CDR3 protein. The data contain 75,000 to 80,000 distinct CDR3 sequences, approximately 10% of them singletons. Sequenced material: whole blood, taken at baseline. These receptors all stem from an adult who was a healthcare worker with PCR-confirmed SARS-CoV-2 infection or an uninfected control (not recorded which).

This clonotype has only a few counts. The chain joins TRBV6-5 to TRBJ1-5, with 8 bases matching TRBD1. V was pared by 6 bases and J by 5 bases, with 3 bases of the junction left unmatched. CDR3 size: 13 residues. Germline lookup yields CDR1 MNHEY and CDR2 SVGAGI. CDR3 DNA sequence: TGTGCCAGCAGACCGACAGGGGATCAGCCCCAGCATTTT. Translated, it gives CASRPTGDQPQHF.

The chain uses TRBV7-7 and TRBJ2-1; 11 nucleotides line up with TRBD2. The CDR3 is 13 amino acids. The trim removed 8 bases at V and 8 bases at J, leaving 5 bases unmatched. The germline CDR1 and CDR2 sequences are SSHAT and FNYEAQ (reference sequence). The CDR3 DNA follows: TGTGCCAGCGGCACTAGCGGGGGTGATGAGCAGTTCTTC. Translated: CASGTSGGDEQFF.

The chain has TRBV28 and TRBJ1-2, with 10 bases that match TRBD1. The CDR3 covers 19 residues. Germline V gene lookup returns CDR1 MDHEN and CDR2 SYDVKM. After removal of 1 base from V and 8 bases from J, the junction contained 19 bases not matched to a gene. CDR3 protein: CASSLLRPGQGIGVRGYTF. CDR3 coding DNA: TGTGCCAGCAGTTTATTACGGCCGGGACAGGGGATTGGCGTTAGGGGCTACACCTTC.

This clonotype was detected only a few times. CDR3 DNA: TGTGCCAGTAGTCAACTTTCGGCCCTCTGGGGCTATGGCTACACCTTC. As protein: CASSQLSALWGYGYTF. V is TRBV19 and J is TRBJ1-2; D call uncertain. Trimming took off 5 bases at V and 4 bases at J, with 20 bases between the two ends. The CDR3 covers 16 residues. The germline CDR1 and CDR2 sequences are LNHDA and SQIVND (reference sequence).

The chain has TRBV6-1 and TRBJ1-1; no definite D call. The V gene lost 2 bases and the J gene lost 2 bases, with 6 bases spanning the gap. This CDR3 spans 13 amino acids. Germline CDR1 and CDR2: MNHNS and SASEGT. This CDR3 reads CASSESRNTEAFF. CDR3 bases: TGTGCCAGCAGTGAAAGCAGAAACACTGAAGCTTTCTTT.

This clonotype was observed at least ten times. V gene TRBV6-5 combines with J gene TRBJ2-4; TRBD2 matches 7 bases. With V trimmed by 1 base and J by 3 bases, 6 bases remained unmatched. Germline V gene lookup returns CDR1 MNHEY and CDR2 SVGAGI. The CDR3 consists of 16 residues. This CDR3 reads CASSYWDYWDKNIQYF. The DNA of the CDR3 is TGTGCCAGCAGTTACTGGGACTATTGGGACAAAAACATTCAGTACTTC.

This clonotype has a handful of counts. The CDR3 here is CSADFSPTDTQYF. In DNA form, the CDR3 reads TGCAGCGCCGATTTCTCCCCCACAGATACGCAGTATTTT. This rearrangement joins TRBV29-1 to TRBJ2-3; D gene ambiguous. The CDR3 consists of 13 residues. Trimming stripped 7 bases from V and 2 bases from J, with 13 bases between. Germline CDR1 SQVTM, CDR2 ANQGSEA.

V is TRBV19 and J is TRBJ2-1, with D perhaps matching TRBD1 or TRBD2 (5 bases each). This CDR3 spans 14 amino acids. CDR1 LNHDA and CDR2 SQIVND come from the germline V gene (reference sequence). Trimming took off 7 bases at V and 4 bases at J, with 14 bases between the two ends. The DNA for the CDR3 is TGTGCCAGTAACATGGGGGTCCTTTACAATGAGCAGTTCTTC. Amino acids: CASNMGVLYNEQFF.

This clonotype has at least ten counts. The chain uses TRBV7-8 and TRBJ1-5, with D hard to call. The germline CDR1 and CDR2 sequences are SGHVS and FQNEAQ. The CDR3 consists of 12 residues. Between the trimmed V and J ends, which lost 0 bases and 7 bases, there was a span of 4 bases. The chain's CDR3 is CASSLALQPQHF. In DNA, the CDR3 is TGTGCCAGCAGCTTAGCGTTACAGCCCCAGCATTTT.

This rearrangement joins TRBV19 to TRBJ1-2; 8 bases match TRBD1. This CDR3 has 14 residues. Germline V CDR1 and CDR2: LNHDA, SQIVND (reference sequence). After removal of 5 bases from V and 3 bases from J, the junction contained 5 bases not matched to a gene. The CDR3 nucleotides are TGTGCCAGTAGTGAGGACAGGGAAGACTATGGCTACACCTTC. Protein: CASSEDREDYGYTF.

This clonotype was found a few times. The chain joins TRBV9 to TRBJ1-1, with unresolved D. Germline V CDR1 and CDR2: SGDLS, YYNGEE. This CDR3 has 15 residues. Trimming removed 0 bases from V and 3 bases from J, with 12 bases in between. CDR3 sequence reads: CASSVVISAHTEAFF. CDR3 nucleotides: TGTGCCAGCAGCGTAGTTATAAGTGCGCACACTGAAGCTTTCTTT.